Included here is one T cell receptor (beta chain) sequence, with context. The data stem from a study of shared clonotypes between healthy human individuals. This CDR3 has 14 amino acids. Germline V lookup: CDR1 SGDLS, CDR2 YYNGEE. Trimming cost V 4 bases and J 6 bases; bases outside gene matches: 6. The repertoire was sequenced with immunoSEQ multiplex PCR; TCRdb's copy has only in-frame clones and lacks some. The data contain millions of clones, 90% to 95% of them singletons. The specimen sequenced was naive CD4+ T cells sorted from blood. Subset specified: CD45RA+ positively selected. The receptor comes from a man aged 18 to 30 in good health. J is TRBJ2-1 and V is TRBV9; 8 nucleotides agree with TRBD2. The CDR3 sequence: CASSPRTSFNEQFF. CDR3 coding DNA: TGTGCCAGCAGCCCTCGGACTAGCTTCAATGAGCAGTTCTTC.